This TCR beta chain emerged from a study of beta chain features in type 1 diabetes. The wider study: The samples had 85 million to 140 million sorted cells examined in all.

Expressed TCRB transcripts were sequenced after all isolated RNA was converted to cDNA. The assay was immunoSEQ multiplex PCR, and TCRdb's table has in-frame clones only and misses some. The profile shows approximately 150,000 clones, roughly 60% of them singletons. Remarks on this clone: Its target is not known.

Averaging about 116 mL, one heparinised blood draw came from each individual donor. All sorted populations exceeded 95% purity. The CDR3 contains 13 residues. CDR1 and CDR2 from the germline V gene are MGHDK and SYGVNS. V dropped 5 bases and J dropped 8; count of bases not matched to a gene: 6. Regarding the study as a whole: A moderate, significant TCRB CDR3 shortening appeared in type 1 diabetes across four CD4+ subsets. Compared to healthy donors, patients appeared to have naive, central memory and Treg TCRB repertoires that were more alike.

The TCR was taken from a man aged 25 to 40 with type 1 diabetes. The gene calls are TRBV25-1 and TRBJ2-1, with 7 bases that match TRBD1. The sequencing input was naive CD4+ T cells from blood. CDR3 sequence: CASSRTGLYEQFF. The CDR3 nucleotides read TGTGCCAGCAGTCGGACAGGCCTCTATGAGCAGTTCTTC.